A single sample is the source of the 2 T cell receptor beta chains below, sequenced in a study of T-cell reconstitution after alpha-beta-depleted transplantation in children. Unique molecular identifiers were built into the TCRbeta library. TCRdb passed the PCR reads through MiXCR, listing each CDR3 protein once. The sample has fewer than 550,000 distinct CDR3 sequences; 15% to 20% are singletons. The starting material was PBMCs, mostly from graft donor cells, obtained 360 days after TCRalphabeta/CD19-depleted stem cell transplant. The receptors stem from a boy less than two years old who had a stem cell transplant for Wiskott-Aldrich syndrome, so the T cells may come from the graft donor.

The V call is TRBV2, the J call TRBJ2-3; 11 nucleotides align to TRBD2. Germline CDR1 is SNHLY and CDR2 is FYNNEI. This CDR3 has 17 amino acids. The trim removed 3 bases at V and 4 bases at J, leaving 9 bases unmatched. In nucleotides, the CDR3 is TGTGCCAGCAGTGACCCCCGACTAGCGGGAATCGCAGATACGCAGTATTTT. Translating it yields CASSDPRLAGIADTQYF.

In its sample, this clonotype was seen many times. This chain uses TRBV15 with TRBJ2-1; D is perhaps TRBD1 (5 bases). Trimming cost V 0 bases and J 4 bases, with 19 bases left between them. The CDR3 runs to 18 residues. CDR1 LNHNV and CDR2 YYDKDF come from the germline V gene (reference sequence). CDR3: CATSRDIAVTAGYNEQFF. Here the CDR3 DNA reads TGTGCCACCAGCAGAGATATTGCAGTCACGGCAGGGTACAATGAGCAGTTCTTC.